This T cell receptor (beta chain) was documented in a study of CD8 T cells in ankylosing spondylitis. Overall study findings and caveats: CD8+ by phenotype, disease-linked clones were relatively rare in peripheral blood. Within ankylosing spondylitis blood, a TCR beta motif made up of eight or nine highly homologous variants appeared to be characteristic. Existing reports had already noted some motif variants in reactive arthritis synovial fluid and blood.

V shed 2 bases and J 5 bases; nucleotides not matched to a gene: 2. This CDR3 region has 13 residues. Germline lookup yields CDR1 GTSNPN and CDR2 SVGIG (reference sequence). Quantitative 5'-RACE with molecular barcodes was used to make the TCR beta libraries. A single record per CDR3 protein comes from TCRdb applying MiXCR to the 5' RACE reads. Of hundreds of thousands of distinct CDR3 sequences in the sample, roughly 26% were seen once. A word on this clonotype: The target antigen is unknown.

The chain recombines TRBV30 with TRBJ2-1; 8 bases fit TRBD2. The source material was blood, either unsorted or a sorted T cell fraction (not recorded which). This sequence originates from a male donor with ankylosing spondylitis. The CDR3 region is CAWSNGRDNEQFF. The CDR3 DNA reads TGTGCCTGGAGTAACGGGAGGGACAATGAGCAGTTCTTC. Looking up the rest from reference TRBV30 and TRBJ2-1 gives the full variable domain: SQTIHQWPATLVQPVGSPLSLECTVEGTSNPNLYWYRQAAGRGLQLLFYSVGIGQISSEVPQNLSASRPQDRQFILSSKKLLLSDSGFYLCAWSNGRDNEQFFGPGTRLTVL.